This T cell receptor beta chain derives from a study of cytomegalovirus exposure and HLA in healthy donors. Study context: Unique TCRs from HLA-typed donors, around 79 million of them, were held in an early data release.

PCR used 60 Vbeta primers and 13 Jbeta primers. The method was immunoSEQ multiplex PCR; TCRdb's version includes in-frame clones alone and lacks a portion of them. The repertoire includes more than 85,000 clones, around 68% of them detected once, and approximately 4.3% sits in the top ten. A word on this clone: Its antigen is not known.

General study points: Diagnosis of cytomegalovirus status made by the classifier reportedly showed high specificity and sensitivity. As a later analysis showed, a missense DCLRE1C variant was linked to trimming of TCR beta V- and J-genes.

Whereas donors were nominally healthy upon sampling, unrecorded immune exposures were probable. The germline V and J ends were trimmed by 3 bases and 1 base, with 12 bases remaining between them. CDR1 LNHDA and CDR2 SQIVND come from the germline V gene (reference sequence). The CDR3 length is 15 residues. This clonotype was sampled from a human donor in good health. V is TRBV19 and J is TRBJ1-1; D is unresolved. The source material was PBMCs. CDR3 sequence reads: CASSIAAAGNTEAFF. CDR3 nucleotide sequence: TGTGCCAGTAGTATTGCGGCTGCGGGGAACACTGAAGCTTTCTTT.